This TCR beta chain was sequenced during a study of shared clonotypes between healthy human individuals (TCRdb year 2020). With respect to the entire study: The cohort comprised a couple of women and three men aged 18 to 49 years. Libraries were prepared and TCR repertoires were sequenced by different laboratories using diverse techniques, in order to increase sequencing depth and limit assay-specific biases. Blood TCR repertoires of a handful of healthy adults were deeply sequenced to estimate repertoire size and the extent of clonotype sharing between individuals. Each donor's leukapheresis produced roughly between roughly 0.85 and 10 billion PBMCs.

V ends up 4 bases short and J 4 bases short, with an unmatched junction base count of 10. The germline V gene specifies SGHRS as CDR1 and YFSETQ as CDR2. Taken from cysteine to phenylalanine, the CDR3 has 15 residues. Only the CDR3 DNA stays, 45 bases, in frame from base 1. Healthy HIV-negative adults with no recently reported acute infections or vaccinations were included as donors. Every donor was a Caucasian adult living in Nashville, Tennessee, USA. For unsorted samples, tens of millions of PBMCs were counted, and genomic DNA was extracted using the QIAamp DNA Blood Mini kit. Blood was collected by leukapheresis, and PBMCs were isolated by Ficoll-Histopaque density gradient centrifugation and then cryopreserved in liquid nitrogen vapor phase. Using the deep immunoSEQ assay, multiplex PCR amplified TCR CDR3 regions from genomic DNA. For each cell subset, the extracted genomic DNA was distributed evenly across all wells of several immunoSEQ 96-well plates, and each plate served as one replicate. For unsorted PBMC, approximately 310 ng genomic DNA, equal to roughly 33,000 T cell genomes, was loaded into each replicate PCR. Unsorted PBMC genomic DNA was sequenced across ten immunoSEQ deep assay plates. Purified libraries were measured with a Qubit 3.0 fluorometer, size-checked on a Bioanalyzer 2100, and measured again with the KAPA Library Quantification kit. Every immunoSEQ 96-well plate was sequenced on a separate single-read 150-cycle Illumina NextSeq 550 flow cell. Concerning the study's data processing: Because the immunoSEQ output held only junctional sequences and lacked quality scores, the filtering could not match the filtering applied to full-length reads. To assign V/J genes and CDR3, sequences were annotated against IMGT germline references using PyIR, a Python wrapper for IgBLAST v1.9. Reads were filtered out if the reads had weak V/J assignments (E-value above 1e-6), no CDR3, stop codons, out-of-frame junctions, or ambiguous translated residues. A V3J clonotype was defined by an identical inferred V gene, J gene, and CDR3 amino acid sequence. The percentage overlap between two repertoires was calculated by dividing the number of shared unique clonotypes by the size of the smaller repertoire. Repertoire richness was assessed with RTK rarefaction, the Chao1 estimator, and Recon v2.1 estimates of unobserved clonotypes. TCRdb took this table from immuneACCESS and kept in-frame rearrangements with V and J called. Such tables lack part of the clones; where checked against another copy, unresolved V genes explain under half of the gap, and the rest is unexplained. V and J calls plus clone size are reproduced from that table; the DNA served to infer D and trimming. This sample gives around 480,000 clones in total; approximately 79% of them show up just once. Under 15% of the sample rests with the top ten.

Study-wide findings and limitations: The small number of donors limited the genetic and exposure-history diversity represented. Pairwise subsampling indicated that sequencing depth was expected to affect the degree of clonotype sharing among donors. Sampling was restricted to blood, and TCR repertoires in tissues likely differ from the TCR repertoires found in blood.

Comment on this clone: Its antigen is unknown. No base-level quality is on record; no much larger clone is a single base apart.

In this chain, TRBV5-1 is recombined with TRBJ1-2; the central 7 bases match TRBD1. This clonotype was sampled from a middle-aged woman in good health. Some clones in this sample may be carry-over from other donors' samples. The source material was PBMCs. The nucleotide sequence reads as follows: TGCGCCAGCAGCCCGGCAGGGGGGCGCAGCTATGGCTACACCTTC. This gives the protein CASSPAGGRSYGYTF.